Below, 20 T cell receptor beta chains from the same sample are listed, as sequenced in a study of blood T cell repertoires in COVID-19. TCRdb's table, derived via immunoSEQ multiplex PCR, lists solely in-frame clones and lacks some. In the table there are about 300,000 clones, roughly 85% of which are singletons. Sequencing input: PBMCs or T cells enriched from blood (not recorded which). These receptors all stem from a woman aged 50 to 65 who had recovered from COVID-19.

This clone was observed a single time. The chain is built from TRBV15 and TRBJ1-5, with a tentative D call TRBD1 (5 bases). The V end lost 1 base, the J end lost 5 bases, and 15 bases lay between the germline ends. Germline-derived CDR1 and CDR2 are LNHNV and YYDKDF (reference sequence). This CDR3 spans 16 amino acids. Here the CDR3 DNA reads TGTGCCACCAGCAGAGGGGGCGGCAGTCGATATCAGCCCCAGCATTTT. This gives the protein CATSRGGGSRYQPQHF.

The gene calls are TRBV4-1 and TRBJ2-7, with 11 bases lining up with TRBD2. CDR1 is MGHRA, CDR2 YSYEKL, per germline. With V trimmed by 0 bases and J by 4 bases, 5 bases remained unmatched. CDR3 length equals 16 residues. The CDR3 nucleotides read TGCGCCAGCAGCCAAGACCGCCTAGCGGGGGGTTACGAGCAGTACTTC. Residues: CASSQDRLAGGYEQYF.

The V gene is TRBV6-5, the J gene TRBJ2-7, with 8 positions matching TRBD2. V lost 5 bases, J lost 3 bases, and 6 bases stayed unmatched. This CDR3 is 14 amino acids long. Germline CDR1 reads MNHEY; CDR2 reads SVGAGI. DNA for the CDR3: TGTGCCAGCAGTAGACTAGCGTCGGGCTACGAGCAGTACTTC. This gives the protein CASSRLASGYEQYF.

This clone occurred a few times. For the CDR3, the DNA is TGTGCCAGCAGCCCGGGCGGGGGACTGGCCCTCTATGAGCAGTTCTTC. The encoded protein is CASSPGGGLALYEQFF. This chain joins TRBV7-9 and TRBJ2-1, with 7 bases aligning to TRBD2. The V and J ends lost 5 bases and 8 bases, in that order; junction bases with no gene match: 15. CDR1 SEHNR and CDR2 FQNEAQ come from the germline V gene (reference sequence). This CDR3 has 16 residues.

This chain connects TRBV5-1 to TRBJ2-6; D is perhaps TRBD1 (5 bases). Germline V gene lookup returns CDR1 SGHRS and CDR2 YFSETQ. The CDR3 has 16 residues. Deletions cut 0 bases from V and 0 bases from J, with 7 bases between. The DNA for the CDR3 is TGCGCCAGCAGCTTGGACAGGTACTCTGGGGCCAACGTCCTGACTTTC. This sequence encodes CASSLDRYSGANVLTF.

The V call is TRBV6-5, the J call TRBJ2-1, with 7 bases aligning to TRBD1. CDR1 and CDR2 from the germline V gene are MNHEY and SVGAGI. The CDR3 contains 14 residues. With V trimmed by 6 bases and J by 13 bases, 15 bases remained unmatched. The CDR3 coding sequence is TGTGCCAGCAGCTACGCCACCGACAGGGTAAAACAGTTCTTC. Protein product: CASSYATDRVKQFF.

The V gene is TRBV7-8, the J gene TRBJ2-7, with TRBD2 matching 8 bases. Germline values: CDR1 SGHVS, CDR2 FQNEAQ. With V trimmed by 5 bases and J by 5 bases, 14 bases remained unmatched. This CDR3 is 16 amino acids long. The CDR3 spells CASSAYPTSAVDEQYF. CDR3 in DNA: TGTGCCAGCAGCGCTTATCCGACTAGCGCGGTAGACGAGCAGTACTTC. Full variable domain (outside the CDR3, taken from reference TRBV7-8 and TRBJ2-7): GAGVSQSPRYKVAKRGQDVALRCDPISGHVSLFWYQQALGQGPEFLTYFQNEAQLDKSGLPSDRFFAERPEGSVSTLKIQRTQQEDSAVYLCASSAYPTSAVDEQYFGPGTRLTVT.

Only one count was recorded for this clone. The V and J genes are TRBV9 and TRBJ1-4; 10 bases are a match to TRBD1. Germline loops: CDR1 SGDLS, CDR2 YYNGEE. CDR3 length equals 16 residues. V shed 0 bases, J shed 6 bases, and the junction held 5 bases outside the gene matches. The CDR3 nucleotides read TGTGCCAGCAGCGTAGGCGGGACAGGGGATTATGAAAAACTGTTTTTT. Translation gives CASSVGGTGDYEKLFF.

V and J are TRBV7-9 and TRBJ1-3, with D possibly being TRBD1 (6 bases). From germline, CDR1 is SEHNR and CDR2 FQNEAQ (reference sequence). There are 15 residues in the CDR3. Trimming took off 3 bases at V and 0 bases at J, with 9 bases between the two ends. CDR3 coding DNA: TGTGCCAGCAGCTTGACAGGACTCTCTGGAAACACCATATATTTT. Protein sequence: CASSLTGLSGNTIYF.

The rearrangement uses TRBV9 and TRBJ2-3; 9 bases are a match to TRBD1. The CDR3 totals 16 residues. Losses at the gene ends were 3 bases for V and 1 base for J; bases not matched to a gene: 6. Germline-derived CDR1 and CDR2 are SGDLS and YYNGEE. The CDR3 nucleotides are TGTGCCAGCAGCGGGGGGACAGGGAGGGGCACAGATACGCAGTATTTT. Residues: CASSGGTGRGTDTQYF. The whole variable domain, filled in from reference TRBV9 and TRBJ2-3, reads DSGVTQTPKHLITATGQRVTLRCSPRSGDLSVYWYQQSLDQGLQFLIQYYNGEERAKGNILERFSAQQFPDLHSELNLSSLELGDSALYFCASSGGTGRGTDTQYFGPGTRLTVL.

The V gene is TRBV27, the J gene TRBJ2-1, with TRBD1 identical over 9 bases. The V gene's germline CDR1 is MNHEY and CDR2 SMNVEV (reference sequence). V shed 4 bases and J 8 bases; nucleotides not matched to a gene: 9. The CDR3 runs 15 residues. The CDR3 nucleotides read TGTGCCAGCAGTTCGAGACAGGGGGATTGGGATGAGCAGTTCTTC. Its translation is CASSSRQGDWDEQFF.

There are a few counts of this clone. The rearrangement uses TRBV19 and TRBJ1-2; 7 bases map to TRBD1. CDR1 and CDR2 (germline): LNHDA, SQIVND (reference sequence). The length of the CDR3 is 14 residues. V dropped 6 bases and J dropped 3; count of bases not matched to a gene: 7. DNA for the CDR3: TGTGCCAGTAGAACACAGGGGCGACACTATGGCTACACCTTC. The encoded protein is CASRTQGRHYGYTF.

This clone was seen only a few times. The V and J genes are TRBV7-9 and TRBJ1-5; D is unclear. Trimming removed 5 bases from V and 1 base from J, with 6 bases in between. Per germline, CDR1 SEHNR and CDR2 FQNEAQ (reference sequence). The CDR3 has 13 amino acids. CDR3 DNA: TGTGCCAGCAGCCTTCTAAGCAATCAGCCCCAGCATTTT. This gives the protein CASSLLSNQPQHF.

V usage is TRBV28 and J usage is TRBJ1-5; possible D gene TRBD1, 6 bases. Germline CDR1 is MDHEN and CDR2 is SYDVKM. Deletions cut 2 bases from V and 7 bases from J, with 15 bases between. CDR3 length: 15 amino acids. CDR3 in DNA: TGTGCCAGCAGTTTAAGTCCAGGGGTGGAACAGCCCCAGCATTTT. Its translation: CASSLSPGVEQPQHF. Together with reference TRBV28 and TRBJ1-5, the CDR3 gives the full variable domain: DVKVTQSSRYLVKRTGEKVFLECVQDMDHENMFWYRQDPGLGLRLIYFSYDVKMKEKGDIPEGYSVSREKKERFSLILESASTNQTSMYLCASSLSPGVEQPQHFGDGTRLSIL.

The rearrangement uses TRBV5-1 and TRBJ1-2; 9 bases are shared with TRBD1. This CDR3 is 15 amino acids long. Germline assignment: CDR1 SGHRS and CDR2 YFSETQ. The trim removed 4 bases at V and 3 bases at J, leaving 7 bases unmatched. CDR3: CASSVDRGDHYGYTF. In DNA, the CDR3 is TGCGCCAGCAGCGTGGACAGGGGTGATCACTATGGCTACACCTTC.

This clone is a singleton in its sample. The rearrangement links TRBV7-9 to TRBJ1-4; D gene uncertain. Germline V gene data show CDR1 as SEHNR and CDR2 as FQNEAQ (reference sequence). There are 12 residues in the CDR3. V was pared by 5 bases and J by 7 bases, with 8 bases between. This CDR3 reads CASSHSTEKLFF. The CDR3 nucleotides are TGTGCCAGCAGCCACAGTACTGAAAAACTGTTTTTT. Full variable domain (missing parts from reference TRBV7-9 and TRBJ1-4): DTGVSQNPRHKITKRGQNVTFRCDPISEHNRLYWYRQTLGQGPEFLTYFQNEAQLEKSRLLSDRFSAERPKGSFSTLEIQRTEQGDSAMYLCASSHSTEKLFFGSGTQLSVL.

This clone was counted once. The CDR3 is CAWSELAGAVDTQYF. In DNA, the CDR3 is TGTGCCTGGAGCGAACTAGCGGGGGCTGTAGATACGCAGTATTTT. The chain combines TRBV30 with TRBJ2-3; TRBD2 agrees at 11 bases. CDR3 length: 15 residues. Losses at the gene ends were 3 bases for V and 5 bases for J; bases not matched to a gene: 7. From germline, CDR1 is GTSNPN and CDR2 SVGIG (reference sequence).

The gene calls are TRBV5-1 and TRBJ2-5; TRBD2 matches 9 bases. This CDR3 is 16 amino acids long. CDR1 SGHRS and CDR2 YFSETQ come from the germline V gene. V was clipped by 0 bases and J by 1 base; unmatched bases: 4. CDR3 region: CASSLAGGGVQETQYF. CDR3 nucleotide sequence: TGCGCCAGCAGCTTGGCCGGCGGGGGGGTCCAAGAGACCCAGTACTTC.

V is TRBV19 and J is TRBJ1-1, with a weak D call TRBD1 (5 bases). The CDR3 runs 14 residues. Trimming cost V 5 bases and J 4 bases, with 14 bases left between them. CDR1 LNHDA and CDR2 SQIVND come from the germline V gene (reference sequence). The chain's CDR3 is CASSFMGGSTEAFF. The DNA for the CDR3 is TGTGCCAGTAGTTTTATGGGGGGGAGCACTGAAGCTTTCTTT.

This clone was seen only a few times. The CDR3 coding sequence is TGTGCCATCAGTGGAGGCAGGGGAGCCAGCACTGAAGCTTTCTTT. Encoded protein: CAISGGRGASTEAFF. The V and J genes are TRBV10-3 and TRBJ1-1; D is possibly TRBD1 (6 bases). CDR1 ENHRY and CDR2 SYGVKD come from the germline V gene. This CDR3 has 15 amino acids. Trimming removed 4 bases from V and 4 bases from J, with 16 bases in between.